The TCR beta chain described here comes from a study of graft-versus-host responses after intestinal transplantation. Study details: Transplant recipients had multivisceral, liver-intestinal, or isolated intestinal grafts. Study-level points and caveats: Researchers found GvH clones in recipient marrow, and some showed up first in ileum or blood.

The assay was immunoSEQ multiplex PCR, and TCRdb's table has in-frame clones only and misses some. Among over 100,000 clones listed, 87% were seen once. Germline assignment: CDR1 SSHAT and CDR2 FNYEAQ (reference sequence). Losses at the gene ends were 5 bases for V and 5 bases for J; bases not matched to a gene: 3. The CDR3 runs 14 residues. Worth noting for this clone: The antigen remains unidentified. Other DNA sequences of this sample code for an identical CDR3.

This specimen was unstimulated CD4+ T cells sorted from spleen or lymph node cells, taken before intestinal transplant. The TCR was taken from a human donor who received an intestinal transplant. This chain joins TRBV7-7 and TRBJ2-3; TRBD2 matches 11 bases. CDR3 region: CASSPGLAGDTQYF. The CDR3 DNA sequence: TGTGCCAGCAGCCCCGGACTAGCGGGAGATACGCAGTATTTT.